This T cell receptor (beta chain) was sequenced in a study of T cells after yellow fever vaccination (dated by TCRdb to the late 2010s). About the full investigation: The SMART-Seq v4 Ultra Low Input RNA kit was used to prepare libraries from fractions with low cell numbers. Bulk TCR alpha and beta repertoires were sequenced longitudinally to track T-cell clones before and after primary and booster YFV17D yellow fever vaccination. Two healthy male donors, one aged 18 to 29 and one aged 30 to 39 years, were included in the cohort. Blood samples were taken at several timepoints before and after primary and secondary immunization, and bulk PBMC replicates and cell subsets were isolated. What the work shows at the level of the full study, not this receptor alone: The secondary T-cell response was weaker than the primary response but faster, peaking on day 5 instead of day 15. Most clones expanded after primary vaccination (almost 97% of CD4 and roughly 88% of CD8) were re-detected after the booster, suggesting that broad memory maintenance occurred. Computational filtering was needed because FACS-sorted repertoires could contain abundant contaminating clonotypes from the bulk population. Because only a couple of donors were included in the study, the extent to which the findings can be generalized is limited. A small fraction of clonotypes appeared in both the CD4 and CD8 compartments, likely as a result of convergent recombination.

Synthesis of TCR cDNA relied on 5'RACE template switching, a step that introduced a universal primer site along with unique molecular identifiers. cDNA synthesis was primed from both the TCR alpha and TCR beta constant segments. Two PCR steps were used to amplify libraries, with sample barcodes and sequencing adapters being added in the second step. Sequencing of libraries was performed on Illumina HiSeq 2500 (2x100 bp) or NovaSeq (2x150 bp). The study's own analysis went as follows. Reads were demultiplexed and collapsed into UMI consensus sequences with MIGEC, and V(D)J alignment was performed with MiXCR. Using edgeR on replicate PBMC samples, clonotypes were called vaccine-responding if FDR was below 0.01 and the log2 fold change was above 5 up to day 15. Bulk clonotypes were assigned CD4 or CD8 identity according to which sequenced CD4 or CD8 repertoire held them at higher abundance. TCRdb applied fastp at Q25 and MiXCR to the public reads, then kept only in-frame beta chains. Entries that share a CDR3 protein sequence are merged under the most common genes and DNA. The V and J calls and clone size are TCRdb's, not the authors'. The sample table shows roughly 150,000 distinct CDR3 sequences, and 6.6% are seen once. Of the sample, approximately 0.67% is held by the ten largest clones.

This clonotype was found many times. Its recognized antigen is unknown. Within one base of it there is no much larger clone, and no base qualities were kept. The treatment or condition label corresponds to: live attenuated yellow fever vaccine strain. PBMCs were isolated from peripheral blood using a standard Ficoll-Paque protocol. Dynabeads CD4 and CD8 positive selection kits were used to isolate CD4 and CD8 T-cell fractions. RNA was extracted with TriZol from bulk PBMCs, CD4 and CD8 fractions, and dextramer-positive and dextramer-negative fractions. The germline V gene (reference sequence) specifies SGHAT as CDR1 and FQDESV as CDR2. The CDR3 runs 20 amino acids, cysteine and phenylalanine included. Only the CDR3 portion is preserved as DNA: 60 bases, with reading frame beginning at the first base. Here V drops 5 bases and J drops 0 bases, and the junction holds 18 bases not matched to any gene.

The sequence derives from a man between 25 and 39 years old who received the YFV17D yellow fever vaccine. The chain employs TRBV11-1 and TRBJ2-3; 9 nucleotides in the junction match TRBD2. The sample consisted of CD4+ T cells sorted from PBMCs, taken 10 days after the yellow fever booster vaccination. CDR3 reads: CASSPRAGHSGRVSTDTQYF. In nucleotides, the sequence is TGTGCCAGCAGCCCAAGGGCAGGGCATAGCGGGAGAGTGAGCACAGATACGCAGTATTTT.